Shown below are 21 T cell receptor beta chains from a single sample sequenced in a study of CD8 T cells in ankylosing spondylitis. Antigens for these TCRs are unknown. TCRdb reanalysed the 5' RACE reads using MiXCR and keeps one entry per CDR3 protein. The data contain around 770,000 distinct CDR3 sequences, around 20% of them seen just once; the ten biggest clones take up under 20%. Whole-study results and caveats: Ankylosing spondylitis blood appeared to be characterized by a TCR beta motif of about 8 highly homologous variants.

The sequenced sample was blood, either unsorted or a sorted T cell fraction (not recorded which). These receptor sequences come from a male donor with ankylosing spondylitis.

This clonotype has more than one count but fewer than ten. CDR3 in amino acids: CASSSATSGPTDTQYF. CDR3 bases: TGTGCCAGCAGCTCCGCGACTAGCGGACCCACAGATACGCAGTATTTT. The chain uses TRBV7-9 and TRBJ2-3; 9 positions agree with TRBD2. The CDR3 is 16 residues long. The V gene's germline CDR1 is SEHNR and CDR2 FQNEAQ (reference sequence). Losses at the gene ends were 4 bases for V and 2 bases for J; bases not matched to a gene: 7.

At least ten counts were recorded for this clonotype. V gene TRBV12-3 or TRBV12-4 combines with J gene TRBJ2-1; D not certain. V shed 1 base and J shed 11 bases, with 9 bases lying between them. The CDR3 consists of 12 residues. The CDR3 region is CASSLDQVKQFF. In DNA, the CDR3 is TGTGCCAGCAGTTTAGACCAAGTAAAGCAGTTCTTC.

Only a few counts were recorded for this clonotype. V usage is TRBV5-1 and J usage is TRBJ2-1, with TRBD2 matching 9 bases. The CDR3 has 14 amino acids. CDR1 SGHRS and CDR2 YFSETQ come from the germline V gene. J lost 7 bases, V lost 5 bases, and 7 bases had no gene match. The CDR3 reads CASSPAGGRNEQFF. DNA for the CDR3: TGCGCCAGCAGTCCAGCGGGGGGCCGAAATGAGCAGTTCTTC.

The J gene is TRBJ2-2, the V gene TRBV20-1, with 13 bases that match TRBD2. The trim removed 6 bases at V and 6 bases at J, leaving 1 base unmatched. Germline-derived CDR1 and CDR2 are DFQATT and SNEGSKA (reference sequence). This CDR3 is built from 13 residues. The DNA of the CDR3 is TGCAGTGCGGGGACTAGCGGGGCCGGGGAGCTGTTTTTT. It specifies CSAGTSGAGELFF.

This clonotype showed up just a few times. The chain uses TRBV20-1 and TRBJ1-5; tentative D call: TRBD1 (6 bases). Germline V gene data show CDR1 as DFQATT and CDR2 as SNEGSKA (reference sequence). This CDR3 region has 16 residues. Between the trimmed V and J ends, which lost 5 bases and 0 bases, there was a span of 17 bases. CDR3 protein: CSAPSGVRGSNQPQHF. The CDR3 coding sequence is TGCAGTGCTCCCTCAGGCGTCAGGGGTAGCAATCAGCCCCAGCATTTT.

On this clonotype: With a much larger clone just one base away, this may be a read error. The CDR3 end shows no conserved phenylalanine or tryptophan, and so a read error is likely. The chain combines TRBV12-3 or TRBV12-4 with TRBJ2-5, with D possibly matching TRBD2 (5 bases). V was pared by 1 base and J by 7 bases, with 13 bases between. This CDR3 comprises 14 residues. The CDR3 bases are TGTGCCAGCAGTTTAGAGAGACCCGAGGGGACCCAGTACTAC. It translates to CASSLERPEGTQYY.

This clonotype was picked up many times. The genes are TRBV28 and TRBJ1-1, with 11 bases identical to TRBD1. Germline CDR1 and CDR2: MDHEN and SYDVKM. This CDR3 spans 14 amino acids. Trimming at V came to 5 bases and at J to 11 bases, leaving 10 bases not matched to a gene. The CDR3: CASSLWTGGLSAFF. CDR3 coding DNA: TGTGCCAGCAGTCTCTGGACAGGGGGCCTAAGCGCTTTCTTT.

This clonotype has a count of ten or more. The rearrangement uses TRBV29-1 and TRBJ1-1, with D unresolved. Germline V gives CDR1 SQVTM, CDR2 ANQGSEA. The CDR3 is made up of 11 amino acids. V lost 4 bases to trimming and J lost 0 bases, with 3 bases between them. CDR3 sequence: CSVVLNTEAFF. The DNA for the CDR3 is TGCAGCGTTGTTCTGAACACTGAAGCTTTCTTT.

V is TRBV11-3 and J is TRBJ2-1, with D uncertain. V was pared by 7 bases and J by 5 bases, with 12 bases between. This CDR3 has 13 residues. The germline V gene encodes CDR1 SGHNT and CDR2 YENEEA. DNA for the CDR3: TGTGCCAGCACCACGGGTTGGGACAATGAGCAGTTCTTC. Translated: CASTTGWDNEQFF.

V is TRBV18 and J is TRBJ1-4; no clear D. The germline V gene encodes CDR1 KGHSH and CDR2 LQKENI. This CDR3 has 16 amino acids. V lost 6 bases and J 0 bases, leaving 14 bases between the germline ends. CDR3 sequence reads: CASSPDPTATNEKLFF. The CDR3 DNA is TGTGCCAGCTCCCCCGATCCGACGGCAACTAATGAAAAACTGTTTTTT.

CDR3 coding DNA: TGTGCCAGCAGCCTCCGGACTAGCGGGAGCGGAACAGATACGCAGTATTTT. Encoded protein: CASSLRTSGSGTDTQYF. V is TRBV7-6 and J is TRBJ2-3; 13 bases line up with TRBD2. J was trimmed by 3 bases and V by 5 bases; bases with no gene match: 8. Germline-derived CDR1 and CDR2 are SGHVS and FNYEAQ. This CDR3 has 17 residues.

The genes are TRBV4-1 and TRBJ2-7; tentative D call: TRBD2 (5 bases). The length of the CDR3 is 14 residues. Germline CDR1 MGHRA, CDR2 YSYEKL. V was clipped by 3 bases and J by 4 bases, with 13 bases between them. CDR3 DNA: TGCGCCAGCAGCCACGAGGGCGGCCCGTACGAGCAGTACTTC. Its translation is CASSHEGGPYEQYF.

The chain uses TRBV3-1 and TRBJ2-5, with TRBD2 matching over 7 bases. CDR1 is LGHDT, CDR2 YNNKEL, per germline (reference sequence). The ends lost 4 bases at V and 9 bases at J; junction bases unmatched: 8. This CDR3 region has 13 residues. CDR3 nucleotides: TGTGCCAGCAGCCTTGGGGACTACCGGCCCCAGTACTTC. It specifies CASSLGDYRPQYF.

V usage is TRBV20-1 and J usage is TRBJ2-7; TRBD2 might be the D (5 bases). The CDR3 is made up of 13 amino acids. Germline V gene data show CDR1 as DFQATT and CDR2 as SNEGSKA (reference sequence). Trimming took off 5 bases at V and 3 bases at J, with 14 bases between the two ends. Here the CDR3 reads CSAESDRDYEQYF. The DNA for the CDR3 is TGCAGTGCTGAATCCGACCGGGACTACGAGCAGTACTTC.

The J gene is TRBJ1-5, the V gene TRBV27; D remains ambiguous. Germline lookup yields CDR1 MNHEY and CDR2 SMNVEV (reference sequence). This CDR3 region has 17 residues. Trimming cost V 2 bases and J 0 bases, with 14 bases left between them. CDR3 region: CASSLGRATDSNQPQHF. The CDR3 DNA follows: TGTGCCAGCAGTTTAGGCAGAGCTACAGATAGCAATCAGCCCCAGCATTTT.

This chain links TRBV5-5 with TRBJ2-7; D is undetermined. The V and J ends lost 5 bases and 3 bases respectively, with 18 bases between them. This CDR3 contains 15 residues. Germline CDR1 reads SGHKS; CDR2 reads YYEKEE (reference sequence). The CDR3 DNA reads as TGTGCCAGCAGTACCCAGTCTCTAAAGAACTACGAGCAGTACTTC. It translates to CASSTQSLKNYEQYF.

This chain joins TRBV5-1 and TRBJ1-1; a possible D gene is TRBD1 (5 bases). The ends were cut back, 1 base at V and 1 base at J, with 8 bases in the middle. The CDR3 has 14 amino acids. CDR1 and CDR2 (germline): SGHRS, YFSETQ. In DNA form, the CDR3 reads TGCGCCAGCAGCTTGAGCGGGGCGAACACTGAAGCTTTCTTT. As protein: CASSLSGANTEAFF.

The chain employs TRBV13 and TRBJ2-2; possible D gene TRBD1, 6 bases. V was cut by 1 base and J by 6 bases, with 12 bases left in between. The CDR3 is 15 residues long. Looked up from germline, CDR1 is PRHDT and CDR2 is FYEKMQ (reference sequence). The CDR3 nucleotides read TGTGCCAGCAGCTTAGATTGGGGGCGAGCCGGGGAGCTGTTTTTT. Protein product: CASSLDWGRAGELFF.

This clonotype was counted between two and nine times. This chain joins TRBV5-1 and TRBJ1-1; D unresolved. Trimming stripped 3 bases from V and 0 bases from J, with 9 bases between. CDR3 length: 14 residues. Germline CDR1 is SGHRS and CDR2 is YFSETQ. CDR3 protein: CASSSAGMNTEAFF. DNA for the CDR3: TGCGCCAGCAGCTCCGCCGGGATGAACACTGAAGCTTTCTTT.

The chain combines TRBV7-9 with TRBJ1-1; D unresolved. Per germline, CDR1 SEHNR and CDR2 FQNEAQ (reference sequence). V lost 1 base and J lost 11, with 8 bases in between. CDR3 size: 11 residues. CDR3 DNA sequence: TGTGCCAGCAGCTTAGTGGGGTCGGCTTTCTTT. Protein product: CASSLVGSAFF.

The chain links TRBV6-1 to TRBJ2-3; possibly TRBD1 for D (5 bases). The CDR3 runs to 14 residues. The V end was cut by 5 bases, the J end by 6 bases, with 15 bases between. The germline CDR1 and CDR2 sequences are MNHNS and SASEGT. CDR3 residues: CASSRRAGLDTQYF. The CDR3 region has the DNA TGTGCCAGCAGTCGAAGGGCAGGGCTTGATACGCAGTATTTT.